This entry lists 20 T cell receptor beta chains sequenced from one sample in a study of cytomegalovirus exposure and HLA in healthy donors. The PCR contained 60 Vbeta and 13 Jbeta primers. TCRdb's table, derived via immunoSEQ multiplex PCR, lists solely in-frame clones and lacks some. The table shows some 190,000 clones, with around 86% occurring only once. The sample taken for sequencing was PBMCs. These receptors were collected from a man aged 30-40 years in good health and CMV-seronegative.

The chain uses TRBV6-6 and TRBJ1-1, with 7 nucleotides matching TRBD1. The germline V gene encodes CDR1 MNHNY and CDR2 SVGAGI (reference sequence). V lost 2 bases to trimming and J lost 3 bases; unmatched junction nucleotides: 6. The CDR3 contains 15 residues. Here the CDR3 reads CASSYRLQGHTEAFF. CDR3 in DNA: TGTGCCAGCAGTTACCGGCTACAGGGGCACACTGAAGCTTTCTTT.

The chain joins TRBV5-6 to TRBJ2-3; TRBD2 agrees at 9 bases. The J segment lost 8 bases and the V segment lost 4 bases, leaving 14 bases of the junction unmatched. Germline CDR1 SGHDT, CDR2 YYEEEE. The CDR3 is 16 amino acids. CDR3 sequence (DNA): TGTGCCAGCAGCCGCGGGGGGGCTGGCTTCGGGGTTACGCAGTATTTT. It codes for CASSRGGAGFGVTQYF.

This clone was observed a handful of times. V is TRBV25-1 and J is TRBJ2-5; D not certain. Germline V gene sequence: CDR1 MGHDK, CDR2 SYGVNS. This CDR3 has 14 residues. Trimming pared 5 bases from V and 5 bases from J, leaving 15 bases between. CDR3 DNA: TGTGCCAGCAGTCAGGCTTCCTCTTCGGAGACCCAGTACTTC. It specifies CASSQASSSETQYF.

The rearrangement uses TRBV30 and TRBJ2-1; 9 bases are shared with TRBD2. With V trimmed by 3 bases and J by 7 bases, 7 bases remained unmatched. Germline V gene sequence: CDR1 GTSNPN, CDR2 SVGIG (reference sequence). This CDR3 is 14 amino acids long. The CDR3 is CAWRVGREGNEQFF. CDR3 bases: TGTGCCTGGAGGGTTGGGCGGGAGGGTAATGAGCAGTTCTTC.

This clone was counted a single time. The rearrangement uses TRBV6-5 and TRBJ1-2, with 8 bases fitting TRBD1. Germline lookup yields CDR1 MNHEY and CDR2 SVGAGI. The CDR3 contains 14 residues. After removal of 5 bases from V and 7 bases from J, the junction contained 9 bases not matched to a gene. CDR3 DNA sequence: TGTGCCAGCAGTCGGGGACAGGACGGGGGTGGCTACACCTTC. As protein: CASSRGQDGGGYTF.

The gene calls are TRBV28 and TRBJ2-1; D is unresolved. In germline, CDR1 is MDHEN, CDR2 SYDVKM. Trimming removed 6 bases at V and 9 bases at J, with 18 bases between. CDR3 size: 14 residues. The CDR3 DNA sequence: TGTGCCAGCAGCATCGATCAGGAACTCGTTGAGCAGTTCTTC. Translation: CASSIDQELVEQFF.

This chain uses TRBV18 with TRBJ1-1, with TRBD1 as a possible D gene (6 bases). The germline CDR1 and CDR2 sequences are KGHSH and LQKENI. The CDR3 has 16 amino acids. Trimming stripped 2 bases from V and 0 bases from J, with 13 bases between. Here the CDR3 reads CASSPYGGHMNTEAFF. The CDR3 nucleotides read TGTGCCAGCTCACCATACGGGGGGCATATGAACACTGAAGCTTTCTTT.

The sample holds a few counts of this clone. This chain links TRBV19 with TRBJ1-2, with a tentative D call TRBD1 (6 bases). This CDR3 is built from 13 residues. CDR1 is LNHDA and CDR2 is SQIVND in the germline V gene (reference sequence). The ends were cut back, 5 bases at V and 4 bases at J, with 11 bases in the middle. CDR3 sequence (DNA): TGTGCCAGTAGTCCACAGGGTTTCTATGGCTACACCTTC. It encodes CASSPQGFYGYTF.

A single count supports this clone. The chain is built from TRBV25-1 and TRBJ1-5; 9 nucleotides match TRBD1. The trim removed 1 base at V and 4 bases at J, leaving 8 bases unmatched. This CDR3 has 17 amino acids. Germline V CDR1 and CDR2: MGHDK, SYGVNS. The CDR3 region has the DNA TGTGCCAGCAGTGAATTTGGGACAGGGTACCCTAATCAGCCCCAGCATTTT. Protein: CASSEFGTGYPNQPQHF. The variable domain in full, with the rest retrieved from reference TRBV25-1 and TRBJ1-5, is EADIYQTPRYLVIGTGKKITLECSQTMGHDKMYWYQQDPGMELHLIHYSYGVNSTEKGDLSSESTVSRIRTEHFPLTLESARPSHTSQYLCASSEFGTGYPNQPQHFGDGTRLSIL.

This sequence joins TRBV30 and TRBJ2-5, with 9 nucleotides matching TRBD2. The better agreement between TRBJ2-7 and the DNA end casts doubt on the J call. The CDR3 consists of 13 residues. Germline-derived CDR1 and CDR2 are GTSNPN and SVGIG (reference sequence). CDR3 DNA: TGTGCCTGGAGGTCTAGCGGGATATACGAGCAGTACTTC. Translation gives CAWRSSGIYEQYF.

This clone was counted a single time. An end of the junction differs from the germline gene, which may be a read error. CDR3 amino acids: CSSSSFDRTTSGYTF. The CDR3 DNA sequence: TGTTCCAGCAGCTCCTTCGATAGGACGACTAGTGGCTACACCTTC. This chain links TRBV7-9 with TRBJ1-2; the D is unclear. The germline V gene has CDR1 SEHNR and CDR2 FQNEAQ (reference sequence). The CDR3 consists of 15 residues.

The V and J genes are TRBV2 and TRBJ1-3, with no clear D. Germline assignment: CDR1 SNHLY and CDR2 FYNNEI. With 4 bases removed from V and 3 bases from J, the gap between germline ends came to 22 bases. The CDR3 covers 18 residues. The CDR3 coding sequence is TGTGCCAGCAGTGGTAACCGGGAGTCCTCAAGCAGTGGAAACACCATATATTTT. Translating gives CASSGNRESSSSGNTIYF.

The J gene is TRBJ1-2, the V gene TRBV5-1, with a weak D call TRBD1 (5 bases). The CDR3 runs 14 residues. Trimming cost V 4 bases and J 5 bases, with 15 bases left between them. Germline values: CDR1 SGHRS, CDR2 YFSETQ. CDR3 protein: CASSPPDGTYGYTF. Written as DNA, the CDR3 is TGCGCCAGCAGCCCCCCGGACGGGACTTATGGCTACACCTTC.

The rearrangement joins TRBV27 to TRBJ2-7; no reliable D call. The CDR3 runs to 14 residues. The V end lost 7 bases, the J end lost 0 bases, and 13 bases lay between the germline ends. Germline CDR1 is MNHEY and CDR2 is SMNVEV (reference sequence). The CDR3 sequence is CASILSANSYEQYF. CDR3 in DNA: TGTGCCAGCATCTTGAGTGCGAACTCCTACGAGCAGTACTTC.

The chain is built from TRBV11-3 and TRBJ2-5; D is unclear. With the DNA end fitting TRBJ2-7 better, the J assignment may be wrong. The CDR3 has 13 residues. The germline V gene has CDR1 SGHNT and CDR2 YENEEA. The CDR3 coding sequence is TGTGCCAGCAGCTTAAGATTTTCCTACGAGCAGTACTTC. It yields the protein CASSLRFSYEQYF.

The V gene is TRBV19, the J gene TRBJ1-5; 7 bases match TRBD1. This CDR3 has 14 amino acids. Per the germline V gene, CDR1 is LNHDA and CDR2 is SQIVND (reference sequence). V was clipped by 4 bases and J by 6 bases; unmatched bases: 6. This chain's CDR3 is CASSRGQDGQPQHF. CDR3 nucleotide sequence: TGTGCCAGTAGTAGAGGACAGGATGGTCAGCCCCAGCATTTT.

The rearrangement joins TRBV6-6 to TRBJ2-5, with 7 positions matching TRBD1. The CDR3 covers 14 residues. J lost 6 bases, V lost 6 bases, and 10 bases had no gene match. CDR1 and CDR2 from the germline V gene are MNHNY and SVGAGI (reference sequence). The CDR3 reads CASSSTGQGKTQYF. In DNA form, the CDR3 reads TGTGCCAGCAGCTCGACAGGGCAGGGCAAGACCCAGTACTTC.

This chain joins TRBV5-1 and TRBJ2-1, with D perhaps TRBD2 (6 bases). Per germline, CDR1 SGHRS and CDR2 YFSETQ. The V gene lost 2 bases and the J gene lost 5 bases, with 20 bases spanning the gap. This CDR3 comprises 17 residues. CDR3 coding DNA: TGCGCCAGCAGCTTAAGTCCGCCGGACTGGACTAACAATGAGCAGTTCTTC. The encoded protein is CASSLSPPDWTNNEQFF. Based on the CDR3 plus reference TRBV5-1 and TRBJ2-1, the full variable domain is KAGVTQTPRYLIKTRGQQVTLSCSPISGHRSVSWYQQTPGQGLQFLFEYFSETQRNKGNFPGRFSGRQFSNSRSEMNVSTLELGDSALYLCASSLSPPDWTNNEQFFGPGTRLTVL.

The rearrangement uses TRBV7-9 and TRBJ1-2; 8 bases align to TRBD1. After removal of 6 bases from V and 4 bases from J, the junction contained 16 bases not matched to a gene. This CDR3 has 17 amino acids. Germline V gives CDR1 SEHNR, CDR2 FQNEAQ (reference sequence). The CDR3 bases are TGTGCCAGCAGTCTTGACAGGGGCCTAAATACCTCCTATGGCTACACCTTC. It specifies CASSLDRGLNTSYGYTF.

The V gene is TRBV28, the J gene TRBJ2-1; a possible D gene is TRBD2 (6 bases). Germline-derived CDR1 and CDR2 are MDHEN and SYDVKM. CDR3 size: 18 residues. V lost 3 bases and J 6 bases, leaving 24 bases between the germline ends. The CDR3 DNA sequence: TGTGCCAGCAGTTTCCCCGCACTAGCAAATGGAGGTCGCAATGAGCAGTTCTTC. Amino acids: CASSFPALANGGRNEQFF.